The TCR beta chain under discussion was sequenced for a study of technical replicates of blood from several donors. The ends were cut back, 2 bases at V and 1 base at J, with 10 bases in the middle. This CDR3 region has 15 residues. Germline assignment: CDR1 MGHRA and CDR2 YSYEKL. Sequencing used immunoSEQ multiplex PCR; TCRdb keeps in-frame clones, though not all of them. The table includes 68,000 or so clones, about 97% detected once. The source is a human donor in good health. The chain has TRBV4-1 and TRBJ2-3; D is possibly TRBD1 (6 bases). Sequences were obtained from T cells isolated from PBMCs. CDR3 DNA: TGCGCCAGCAGCCAACAACCAGGGGGCACAGATACGCAGTATTTT. Translation gives CASSQQPGGTDTQYF.